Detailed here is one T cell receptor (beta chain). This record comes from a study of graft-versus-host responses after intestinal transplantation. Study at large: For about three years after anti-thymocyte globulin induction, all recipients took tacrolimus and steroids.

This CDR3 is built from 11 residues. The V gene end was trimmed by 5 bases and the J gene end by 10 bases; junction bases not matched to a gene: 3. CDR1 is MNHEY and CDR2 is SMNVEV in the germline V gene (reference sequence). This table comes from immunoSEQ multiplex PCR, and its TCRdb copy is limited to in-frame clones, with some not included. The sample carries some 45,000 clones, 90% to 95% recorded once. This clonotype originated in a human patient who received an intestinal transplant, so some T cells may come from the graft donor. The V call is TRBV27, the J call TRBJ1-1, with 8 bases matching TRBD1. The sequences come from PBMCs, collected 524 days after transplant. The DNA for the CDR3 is TGTGCCAGCAGTACAGGGGGGGCAGCTTTCTTT. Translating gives CASSTGGAAFF.